Listed below are T cell receptor beta chains from one sample, sequenced in a study of fetal regulatory T cell absence and autoimmunity. Only in-frame clones appear in the TCRdb table, and some are missing; sequencing was by immunoSEQ multiplex PCR. The repertoire consists of some 46,000 clones, with 70% to 85% occurring once and the leading ten covering about 0.37%. Sequencing used cord blood. Receptors originate from a newborn boy with IPEX syndrome. CDR3s include the opening cysteine and the closing phenylalanine or tryptophan. Each record gives: CDR3 protein, CDR3 DNA, clone size, J gene, D gene, V gene. The D gene is left open where the match is weak. Clone size is stated in some rows and not others, as once, few, many or a class when expanded.

CDR3 protein: CASSSSSGSSYEQYF
CDR3 DNA: TGCGCCAGCAGCAGCTCTAGCGGGAGCTCCTACGAGCAGTACTTC
clone size: NA
J gene: TRBJ2-7
D gene: TRBD2
V gene: TRBV5-1

CDR3 protein: CSVAGLNTEAFF
CDR3 DNA: TGCAGCGTTGCCGGGTTGAACACTGAAGCTTTCTTT
clone size: NA
J gene: TRBJ1-1
D gene: NA
V gene: TRBV29-1

CDR3 protein: CASSFPTGLAETGELFF
CDR3 DNA: TGTGCCAGCAGCTTCCCCACCGGACTAGCGGAAACCGGGGAGCTGTTTTTT
clone size: NA
J gene: TRBJ2-2
D gene: TRBD2
V gene: TRBV13

CDR3 protein: CASSPRGREGHTEAFF
CDR3 DNA: TGTGCCAGCAGTCCCAGGGGGCGCGAAGGACATACTGAAGCTTTCTTT
clone size: NA
J gene: TRBJ1-1
D gene: TRBD1
V gene: TRBV13

CDR3 protein: CASSPRQYQETQYF
CDR3 DNA: TGTGCCAGCAGTCCCCGACAGTACCAAGAGACCCAGTACTTC
clone size: NA
J gene: TRBJ2-5
D gene: NA
V gene: TRBV27

CDR3 protein: CASSYSGQESSYEQYF
CDR3 DNA: TGTGCCAGCAGTTACTCGGGACAGGAGAGCTCCTACGAGCAGTACTTC
clone size: NA
J gene: TRBJ2-7
D gene: TRBD1
V gene: TRBV6-5

CDR3 protein: CASTLAGSNTGELFF
CDR3 DNA: TGTGCCAGCACCCTAGCGGGGAGTAACACCGGGGAGCTGTTTTTT
clone size: once
J gene: TRBJ2-2
D gene: TRBD2
V gene: TRBV6-5

CDR3 protein: CASSLSWSSYNSPLHF
CDR3 DNA: TGTGCCAGCAGTTTATCGTGGAGCTCCTATAATTCACCCCTCCACTTT
clone size: NA
J gene: TRBJ1-6
D gene: NA
V gene: TRBV27

CDR3 protein: CSVGDFYEQYF
CDR3 DNA: TGCAGCGTAGGGGATTTTTACGAGCAGTACTTC
clone size: NA
J gene: TRBJ2-7
D gene: NA
V gene: TRBV29-1

CDR3 protein: CASRVPGANVLTF
CDR3 DNA: TGCGCCAGCAGGGTCCCCGGGGCCAACGTCCTGACTTTC
clone size: NA
J gene: TRBJ2-6
D gene: NA
V gene: TRBV5-1

CDR3 protein: CASSPWGGQETQYF
CDR3 DNA: TGCGCCAGCAGTCCATGGGGGGGGCAAGAGACCCAGTACTTC
clone size: NA
J gene: TRBJ2-5
D gene: TRBD2
V gene: TRBV5-1

CDR3 protein: CASSTLAHEQYF
CDR3 DNA: TGTGCCAGCAGTACTCTGGCCCACGAGCAGTACTTC
clone size: few
J gene: TRBJ2-7
D gene: NA
V gene: TRBV6-6

CDR3 protein: CASSLYRKNYEQYF
CDR3 DNA: TGTGCCAGCAGCTTATACAGAAAAAACTACGAGCAGTACTTC
clone size: NA
J gene: TRBJ2-7
D gene: NA
V gene: TRBV7-2

CDR3 protein: CASSFLAGGTDTQYF
CDR3 DNA: TGTGCCAGCAGCTTCCTAGCGGGGGGCACAGATACGCAGTATTTT
clone size: NA
J gene: TRBJ2-3
D gene: TRBD2
V gene: TRBV7-2

CDR3 protein: CSAQGGTEAFF
CDR3 DNA: TGCAGTGCCCAAGGGGGGACTGAAGCTTTCTTT
clone size: NA
J gene: TRBJ1-1
D gene: NA
V gene: TRBV20-1

CDR3 protein: CASSTGLADTDTQYF
CDR3 DNA: TGTGCCAGCAGCACGGGACTAGCGGACACAGATACGCAGTATTTT
clone size: NA
J gene: TRBJ2-3
D gene: TRBD2
V gene: TRBV5-5

CDR3 protein: CAISESTSASYEQYF
CDR3 DNA: TGTGCCATCAGTGAGTCGACTAGCGCCTCCTACGAGCAGTACTTC
clone size: once
J gene: TRBJ2-7
D gene: TRBD2
V gene: TRBV10-3

CDR3 protein: CASSDPADSYEQYF
CDR3 DNA: TGTGCCAGCAGTGACCCAGCGGATTCCTACGAGCAGTACTTC
clone size: NA
J gene: TRBJ2-7
D gene: NA
V gene: TRBV2